The entry that follows covers one T cell receptor beta chain sequence. Germline CDR1 is MNHEY and CDR2 is SVGAGI. The CDR3 extends over 13 amino acids. Deletions cut 3 bases from V and 4 bases from J, with 9 bases between. This sample was taken from a study of blood T cell repertoires in COVID-19. Study as a whole: Acute and convalescent COVID-19 samples came from the United States, Italy and Spain. The cDNA or gDNA used as material had been derived from T cells, B-cell-depleted T cells, or PBMCs.

Study processing details: Estimated nucleated cell counts came from reference gene primer amplification. Sequencing was performed with immunoSEQ multiplex PCR; in TCRdb, only in-frame clones are kept and a portion is missing. The V and J calls and clone size come from that table; D and trimming were worked out from the DNA. The repertoire has around 42,000 clones, approximately 83% of them found once; the top ten carry about 2.5%. This TCR derives from a woman aged 60-75 years with acute or convalescent COVID-19. The chain links TRBV6-5 to TRBJ1-2, with D possibly TRBD1 on 6 matching bases. Sequencing was carried out using peripheral blood. The CDR3 sequence is CASSYQGSYGYTF. The CDR3 bases are TGTGCCAGCAGTTATCAGGGGTCCTATGGCTACACCTTC.